This entry concerns a single TCR beta chain. What it binds is unknown. The source of the sample is a study of siplizumab effects on memory and regulatory T cells. Study context: The study paired mixed lymphocyte reactions, running them with siplizumab at roughly 0.92 ug/mL or without drug.

This CDR3 region has 17 residues. The germline CDR1 and CDR2 sequences are SNHLY and FYNNEI. The V gene lost 2 bases and the J gene lost 11 bases, with 24 bases spanning the gap. It was at 37°C and for five to seven days that the mixed lymphocyte reaction cells were cocultured. CFSE-tagged responder PBMCs and Violet Dye-tagged stimulator PBMCs were mixed 1:1. Using immunoSEQ multiplex PCR, the repertoire was profiled, and TCRdb retains in-frame clones only, with some absent. The sample includes around 15,000 clones, approximately 46% of them seen just once. Study results and limitations: The authors did not confirm suppressive function in proliferating Tregs from siplizumab cultures.

The V and J genes are TRBV2 and TRBJ2-2; possible D gene TRBD2, 6 bases. The sample consisted of CFSE-low (dividing) CD4+ T cells sorted from an allogeneic mixed lymphocyte reaction. This TCR was recovered from a human donor in good health; the cells came from an allogeneic mixed lymphocyte reaction. Some clones in this sample may be carry-over from other donors' samples. The CDR3 is CASSERELMLVAHELFF. In DNA form, the CDR3 reads TGTGCCAGCAGTGAACGGGAGTTAATGTTGGTCGCGCACGAGCTGTTTTTT. Supplemented by reference TRBV2 and TRBJ2-2, the full variable domain reads EPEVTQTPSHQVTQMGQEVILRCVPISNHLYFYWYRQILGQKVEFLVSFYNNEISEKSEIFDDQFSVERPDGSNFTLKIRSTKLEDSAMYFCASSERELMLVAHELFFGEGSRLTVL.